One and the same sample provided the 30 T cell receptor beta chains below, sequenced in a study of T cell responses to AZD1222 COVID-19 vaccine. Only in-frame clones appear in the TCRdb table, and some are missing; sequencing was by immunoSEQ multiplex PCR. This sample has about 85,000 clones, with more than 90% found just once. Specimen: peripheral blood, collected on day 0 of AZD1222 vaccination. These receptor sequences come from an adult in good health.

The chain combines TRBV25-1 with TRBJ1-2; 8 nucleotides line up with TRBD1. V lost 4 bases, J lost 4 bases, and 5 bases stayed unmatched. The V gene's germline CDR1 is MGHDK and CDR2 SYGVNS. The CDR3 length is 14 residues. The CDR3 reads CASSGHRGVYGYTF. CDR3 bases: TGTGCCAGCAGTGGTCACAGGGGGGTCTATGGCTACACCTTC.

V is TRBV7-3 and J is TRBJ2-5; possible D gene TRBD1, 5 bases. Trimming cost V 5 bases and J 3 bases, with 10 bases left between them. Germline V CDR1 and CDR2: SGHTA, FQGTGA. This CDR3 contains 13 residues. Here the CDR3 DNA reads TGTGCCAGCAGCACCACCAGGGAAGAGACCCAGTACTTC. Translated: CASSTTREETQYF.

The V and J genes are TRBV5-1 and TRBJ1-2, with D possibly being TRBD1 (6 bases). Germline V gene data show CDR1 as SGHRS and CDR2 as YFSETQ. With 3 bases removed from V and 1 base from J, the gap between germline ends came to 16 bases. The CDR3 sequence is 16 residues long. The DNA for the CDR3 is TGCGCCAGCAGCTCAACAGGGCGCGGTCTTAACTATGGCTACACCTTC. This sequence encodes CASSSTGRGLNYGYTF.

This clone was found once. The gene calls are TRBV12-3 or TRBV12-4 and TRBJ2-7; D is undetermined. V was clipped by 2 bases and J by 6 bases, with 11 bases between them. The CDR3 totals 13 residues. In DNA form, the CDR3 reads TGTGCCAGCAGTTTACGGCGAACGGGCGAGCAGTACTTC. Translated, it gives CASSLRRTGEQYF.

V usage is TRBV4-1 and J usage is TRBJ2-1, with 7 bases aligning to TRBD1. The CDR3 spans 14 residues. From germline, CDR1 is MGHRA and CDR2 YSYEKL. V was clipped by 4 bases and J by 5 bases; unmatched bases: 5. DNA for the CDR3: TGCGCCAGCAGCCCGACAGGGTGGGACAATGAGCAGTTCTTC. Encoded protein: CASSPTGWDNEQFF.

The gene calls are TRBV6-4 and TRBJ1-2; D remains ambiguous. The germline V gene has CDR1 MRHNA and CDR2 SNTAGT. The CDR3 runs to 13 residues. The ends were cut back, 5 bases at V and 7 bases at J, with 14 bases in the middle. The CDR3 reads CASSQREGRGYTF. CDR3 bases: TGTGCCAGCAGTCAAAGGGAAGGTCGTGGCTACACCTTC.

This chain connects TRBV15 to TRBJ1-6; TRBD1 matches 8 bases. Per germline, CDR1 LNHNV and CDR2 YYDKDF (reference sequence). Germline trimming cut 5 bases from V and 7 bases from J; bases unmatched to any gene: 7. The CDR3 runs 15 residues. The CDR3 spells CATSLEWTGNSPLHF. In nucleotides, the CDR3 is TGTGCCACCAGCCTCGAGTGGACAGGGAATTCACCCCTCCACTTT.

The chain couples TRBV18 to TRBJ1-3; TRBD1 is a possible D gene (5 bases). Germline V gives CDR1 KGHSH, CDR2 LQKENI. Trimming left V 3 bases short and J 3 bases short, with 18 bases between. The CDR3 runs to 17 residues. CDR3 sequence reads: CASSPQPQGGYGNTIYF. Here the CDR3 DNA reads TGTGCCAGCTCACCTCAACCCCAGGGTGGTTATGGAAACACCATATATTTT. The full variable domain, completed using reference TRBV18 and TRBJ1-3, is NAGVMQNPRHLVRRRGQEARLRCSPMKGHSHVYWYRQLPEEGLKFMVYLQKENIIDESGMPKERFSAEFPKEGPSILRIQQVVRGDSAAYFCASSPQPQGGYGNTIYFGEGSWLTVV.

This sequence joins TRBV5-1 and TRBJ1-2, with D uncertain. CDR3 length: 13 residues. The V end lost 0 bases, the J end lost 8 bases, and 11 bases lay between the germline ends. Germline V gene sequence: CDR1 SGHRS, CDR2 YFSETQ. DNA of the CDR3: TGCGCCAGCAGCTTGGACAGTTATGTGGGCTACACCTTC. Protein product: CASSLDSYVGYTF.

The chain employs TRBV7-6 and TRBJ1-1; a possible D gene is TRBD1 (5 bases). The CDR3 is 11 amino acids. CDR1 and CDR2 from the germline V gene are SGHVS and FNYEAQ. Trimming shortened V by 2 bases and J by 8 bases, and 6 bases separated the two germline ends. The CDR3 nucleotides are TGTGCCAGCAGCTTAAACAGGGAAGCTTTCTTT. It translates to CASSLNREAFF.

The chain joins TRBV6-4 to TRBJ2-3; D is perhaps TRBD2 (6 bases). CDR3 size: 14 residues. With 5 bases removed from V and 0 bases from J, the gap between germline ends came to 9 bases. CDR1 and CDR2 from the germline V gene are MRHNA and SNTAGT. CDR3 bases: TGTGCCAGCAGTCACGGGACTAGCACAGATACGCAGTATTTT. This translates into CASSHGTSTDTQYF.

The V and J genes are TRBV5-4 and TRBJ2-5; D is unclear. Trimming pared 3 bases from V and 5 bases from J, leaving 11 bases between. The CDR3 is 13 residues long. Germline CDR1 and CDR2: SGHNT and YYREEE (reference sequence). CDR3: CASSSGLGETQYF. The DNA of the CDR3 is TGTGCCAGCAGCTCGGGCCTTGGTGAGACCCAGTACTTC. Full variable domain (rest looked up from reference TRBV5-4 and TRBJ2-5): ETGVTQSPTHLIKTRGQQVTLRCSSQSGHNTVSWYQQALGQGPQFIFQYYREEENGRGNFPPRFSGLQFPNYSSELNVNALELDDSALYLCASSSGLGETQYFGPGTRLLVL.

This chain connects TRBV27 to TRBJ2-6, with TRBD2 matching 7 bases. V trimming: 7 bases; J trimming: 1 base; junction bases outside the gene matches: 13. Per the germline V gene, CDR1 is MNHEY and CDR2 is SMNVEV (reference sequence). This CDR3 is built from 18 residues. Written as DNA, the CDR3 is TGTGCCAGCAAGATCACTGGGGAGGGTCTATCTGGGGCCAACGTCCTGACTTTC. Translating gives CASKITGEGLSGANVLTF.

This clone was picked up one time. The genes are TRBV12-5 and TRBJ2-7; 7 nucleotides match TRBD1. Unmatched junction bases numbered 8, after V lost 0 bases and J lost 6 bases. The CDR3 covers 15 residues. The germline V gene encodes CDR1 LGHNT and CDR2 FRNRAP. This chain's CDR3 is CASGLVGGARGEQYF. DNA for the CDR3: TGTGCTAGTGGTTTGGTAGGGGGCGCGAGGGGCGAGCAGTACTTC.

The chain carries TRBV15 and TRBJ2-2; TRBD1 matches at 8 bases. V shed 4 bases and J 5 bases; nucleotides not matched to a gene: 6. Looked up from germline, CDR1 is LNHNV and CDR2 is YYDKDF (reference sequence). The CDR3 has 15 residues. The CDR3 DNA sequence: TGTGCCACCAGCAACAACAGGGGGAGGACCGGGGAGCTGTTTTTT. Amino acid sequence: CATSNNRGRTGELFF.

The J gene is TRBJ1-1, the V gene TRBV4-2, with 9 bases fitting TRBD1. CDR3 size: 18 residues. Germline CDR1 reads LGHNA; CDR2 reads YNFKEQ. Trimming at V came to 0 bases and at J to 4 bases, leaving 12 bases not matched to a gene. The CDR3: CASSQDYRQGGYSTEAFF. DNA of the CDR3: TGTGCCAGCAGCCAAGATTACAGACAGGGGGGTTATTCCACTGAAGCTTTCTTT.

This chain joins TRBV30 and TRBJ1-1; D perhaps matches TRBD1 (6 bases). The CDR3 length is 13 residues. Germline CDR1 reads GTSNPN; CDR2 reads SVGIG (reference sequence). The V end was cut by 2 bases, the J end by 9 bases, with 16 bases between. CDR3 amino acids: CAWSPGGQGKAFF. The CDR3 DNA sequence: TGTGCCTGGAGTCCCGGGGGGCAAGGGAAAGCTTTCTTT.

This chain links TRBV5-6 with TRBJ2-7, with D possibly TRBD2 on 6 matching bases. The V end was cut by 4 bases, the J end by 6 bases, with 14 bases between. Germline CDR1 reads SGHDT; CDR2 reads YYEEEE. This CDR3 spans 13 amino acids. The CDR3 nucleotides read TGTGCCAGCAGCCCGTGGGGGGATATCGAGCAGTACTTC. Translating gives CASSPWGDIEQYF.

The J gene is TRBJ2-7, the V gene TRBV5-1; D gene uncertain. Between the trimmed V and J ends, which lost 0 bases and 5 bases, there was a span of 18 bases. The CDR3 runs 16 residues. Germline lookup yields CDR1 SGHRS and CDR2 YFSETQ. The CDR3 nucleotides are TGCGCCAGCAGCTTGGCGTGGGAAGGCCCTTTGAACGAGCAGTACTTC. It specifies CASSLAWEGPLNEQYF.

This clone appeared once. The rearrangement joins TRBV2 to TRBJ1-2; no reliable D call. This CDR3 contains 13 residues. Germline V CDR1 and CDR2: SNHLY, FYNNEI. V lost 7 bases, J lost 5 bases, and 14 bases lay in between. CDR3 bases: TGTGCCAGCAACCGGGAGTCGATTTATGGCTACACCTTC. Protein product: CASNRESIYGYTF.

CDR3 nucleotides: TGCGCCAGCAGCTTGGCGTCGGGGGCGCGGGGGGAGACCCAGTACTTC. As protein: CASSLASGARGETQYF. J is TRBJ2-5 and V is TRBV5-1; D possibly corresponds to TRBD2 (7 bases). Germline V CDR1 and CDR2: SGHRS, YFSETQ. V was trimmed by 0 bases and J by 5 bases, leaving 17 bases between them. The CDR3 length is 16 residues.

The V gene is TRBV6-1, the J gene TRBJ1-5; a possible D gene is TRBD1 (5 bases). With 3 bases removed from V and 0 bases from J, the gap between germline ends came to 9 bases. Germline V gene sequence: CDR1 MNHNS, CDR2 SASEGT. CDR3 length equals 15 residues. The CDR3 DNA sequence: TGTGCCAGCAGTGACCAGGGATTTAGCAATCAGCCCCAGCATTTT. Its translation is CASSDQGFSNQPQHF.

The rearrangement links TRBV9 to TRBJ2-7; no clear D. Germline V gene lookup returns CDR1 SGDLS and CDR2 YYNGEE. Trimming took 0 bases from V and 3 from J, leaving 13 bases between them. The CDR3 loop spans 15 amino acids. The CDR3 here is CASSVATGVSYEQYF. The CDR3 DNA reads as TGTGCCAGCAGCGTAGCTACCGGAGTTAGCTACGAGCAGTACTTC. The variable domain in full, completed from reference TRBV9 and TRBJ2-7, reads DSGVTQTPKHLITATGQRVTLRCSPRSGDLSVYWYQQSLDQGLQFLIQYYNGEERAKGNILERFSAQQFPDLHSELNLSSLELGDSALYFCASSVATGVSYEQYFGPGTRLTVT.

This chain uses TRBV19 with TRBJ2-7; unclear D gene. The CDR3 length is 15 residues. V lost 7 bases and J lost 4, with 20 bases in between. Germline lookup yields CDR1 LNHDA and CDR2 SQIVND (reference sequence). CDR3 sequence (DNA): TGTGCCAGTAAGTACCGAGACGGTCCCACATACGAGCAGTACTTC. It codes for CASKYRDGPTYEQYF.

The chain employs TRBV5-6 and TRBJ2-1, with a weak D call TRBD2 (5 bases). CDR1 and CDR2 from the germline V gene are SGHDT and YYEEEE. CDR3 size: 16 residues. The V gene lost 5 bases and the J gene lost 10 bases, with 25 bases spanning the gap. CDR3 residues: CASRLRQSGTTIEQFF. CDR3 bases: TGTGCCAGCAGATTACGTCAGTCGGGAACCACAATCGAGCAGTTCTTC.

The rearrangement links TRBV9 to TRBJ2-1; D might be TRBD1 (6 bases). The CDR3 covers 19 residues. V gave up 4 bases and J gave up 5 bases, with 28 bases separating them. CDR1 and CDR2 (germline): SGDLS, YYNGEE. In nucleotides, the CDR3 is TGTGCCAGCAGCCCCCGGGTGACAGGTGGCTCTACCCCCCACAATGAGCAGTTCTTC. This sequence encodes CASSPRVTGGSTPHNEQFF.

The J gene is TRBJ2-7, the V gene TRBV28; TRBD1 matches 7 bases. Germline loops: CDR1 MDHEN, CDR2 SYDVKM. The CDR3 extends over 15 amino acids. The V gene end was trimmed by 1 base and the J gene end by 1 base; junction bases not matched to a gene: 4. CDR3 protein: CASSLFEGASYEQYF. The DNA for the CDR3 is TGTGCCAGCAGTTTATTTGAGGGGGCGTCCTACGAGCAGTACTTC.

V and J are TRBV18 and TRBJ2-2; D possibly corresponds to TRBD1 (8 bases). The CDR3 runs 15 residues. The V gene lost 10 bases and the J gene lost 2 bases, with 17 bases spanning the gap. Germline CDR1 and CDR2: KGHSH and LQKENI. CDR3 bases: TGTGCCACCGCAGCGGGGACAGGCAACACCGGGGAGCTGTTTTTT. The encoded protein is CATAAGTGNTGELFF.

The V and J genes are TRBV7-9 and TRBJ1-2; 7 positions agree with TRBD1. This CDR3 is 12 amino acids long. With V trimmed by 2 bases and J by 8 bases, 2 bases remained unmatched. Germline-derived CDR1 and CDR2 are SEHNR and FQNEAQ (reference sequence). The CDR3 region is CASSLQGVGYTF. In nucleotides, the CDR3 is TGTGCCAGCAGCTTACAGGGGGTAGGCTACACCTTC.

A single count supports this clone. The V gene is TRBV3-1 (or the pseudogene TRBV3-2), the J gene TRBJ2-1; D is perhaps TRBD1 (6 bases). Deletions cut 1 base from V and 2 bases from J, with 30 bases between. The CDR3 runs to 22 residues. Per the germline V gene, CDR1 is LGHDT and CDR2 is YNNKEL (reference sequence). The CDR3: CASSQAILQGYVGRLPYNEQFF. The CDR3 DNA reads TGTGCCAGCAGCCAAGCTATCTTACAGGGATATGTGGGGCGGCTTCCCTACAATGAGCAGTTCTTC.